The next 21 T cell receptor beta chains were all read from a single sample in a study of PD-1 blockade in classical Hodgkin lymphoma. Each patient's relapse followed autologous stem cell transplantation, and brentuximab vedotin exposure varied. Here immunoSEQ multiplex PCR was the method, and the copy in TCRdb shows in-frame clones only, minus some. The sample holds approximately 4,900 clones, around three fifths seen once. The material was peripheral blood mononuclear cells (PBMCs), obtained at baseline. The receptors were sampled from a human donor with classical Hodgkin lymphoma.

J is TRBJ2-7 and V is TRBV4-2; 12 bases are a match to TRBD1. Germline loops: CDR1 LGHNA, CDR2 YNFKEQ. V lost 2 bases and J lost 7; bases outside the gene matches: 9. The CDR3 runs 16 residues. Here the CDR3 reads CASSQTPGTGGREQYF. For the CDR3, the DNA is TGTGCCAGCAGCCAAACTCCCGGGACAGGGGGCCGGGAGCAGTACTTC.

The chain couples TRBV5-1 to TRBJ1-3; D call uncertain. This CDR3 is built from 16 residues. V lost 0 bases, J lost 0 bases, and 10 bases lay in between. CDR1 is SGHRS, CDR2 YFSETQ, per germline. The CDR3: CASSLGERFSGNTIYF. The CDR3 nucleotides are TGCGCCAGCAGCTTGGGTGAACGCTTCTCTGGAAACACCATATATTTT.

The chain uses TRBV28 and TRBJ2-7; the match to TRBD2 covers 12 bases. Germline values: CDR1 MDHEN, CDR2 SYDVKM. This CDR3 has 14 residues. Trimming cost V 5 bases and J 3 bases; bases outside gene matches: 2. This CDR3 reads CASSRLAGVYEQYF. The CDR3 nucleotides are TGTGCCAGCAGTCGACTAGCGGGAGTCTACGAGCAGTACTTC.

The chain combines TRBV7-9 with TRBJ2-7, with D perhaps TRBD1 (5 bases). Germline assignment: CDR1 SEHNR and CDR2 FQNEAQ (reference sequence). The CDR3 extends over 14 amino acids. V dropped 4 bases and J dropped 3 bases, with 13 bases sitting between them. In DNA, the CDR3 is TGTGCCAGCAGCTCAGAGTGGGGCAGCTACGAGCAGTACTTC. Residues: CASSSEWGSYEQYF.

The V and J genes are TRBV5-4 and TRBJ1-1, with TRBD1 as a possible D gene (5 bases). Germline CDR1 SGHNT, CDR2 YYREEE (reference sequence). The germline V and J ends were trimmed by 4 bases and 0 bases, with 16 bases remaining between them. The CDR3 loop spans 16 amino acids. DNA for the CDR3: TGTGCCAGCAGCATTTCGGGACGCGGAATGAACACTGAAGCTTTCTTT. It encodes CASSISGRGMNTEAFF.

The J gene is TRBJ2-1, the V gene TRBV2; 7 bases line up with TRBD1. Looked up from germline, CDR1 is SNHLY and CDR2 is FYNNEI. V lost 6 bases to trimming and J lost 6 bases; unmatched junction nucleotides: 5. The CDR3 is 13 amino acids. In DNA form, the CDR3 reads TGTGCCAGCAGCGCGGACAGGTTCAATGAGCAGTTCTTC. Protein sequence: CASSADRFNEQFF.

The V gene is TRBV19, the J gene TRBJ1-5, with 7 nucleotides matching TRBD1. The CDR3 has 15 residues. V was clipped by 9 bases and J by 1 base; unmatched bases: 9. The germline V gene encodes CDR1 LNHDA and CDR2 SQIVND (reference sequence). As DNA, the CDR3 is TGTGCCAGCAGCTACCGGGACAGAAGCAATCAGCCCCAGCATTTT. It is translated as CASSYRDRSNQPQHF. The full variable domain, its missing parts supplied by reference TRBV19 and TRBJ1-5, is DGGITQSPKYLFRKEGQNVTLSCEQNLNHDAMYWYRQDPGQGLRLIYYSQIVNDFQKGDIAEGYSVSREKKESFPLTVTSAQKNPTAFYLCASSYRDRSNQPQHFGDGTRLSIL.

The J gene is TRBJ2-1, the V gene TRBV20-1, with unresolved D. Germline assignment: CDR1 DFQATT and CDR2 SNEGSKA (reference sequence). The CDR3 is 9 amino acids. V shed 0 bases and J shed 14 bases, with 5 bases lying between them. The CDR3 coding sequence is TGCAGTGCTAGAGATTTTGAGTTCTTC. Protein: CSARDFEFF.

The chain employs TRBV21-1 and TRBJ2-5; the D call in the table, TRBD2, was not verified against the DNA. TRBV21-1 corresponds to a pseudogene. The CDR3 spans 12 residues. CDR3 DNA: TGTGCCAGCAGCAGCGGAAATAAGACCCAGTACTTC. It encodes CASSSGNKTQYF.

J is TRBJ1-2 and V is TRBV14; D not resolved. CDR1 and CDR2 from the germline V gene are SGHDN and FVKESK. With 2 bases removed from V and 4 bases from J, the gap between germline ends came to 8 bases. This CDR3 contains 13 residues. The DNA for the CDR3 is TGTGCCAGCAGCCAAAGTACAGCCTATGGCTACACCTTC. Protein: CASSQSTAYGYTF.

Relative to its sample, this clone is medium-sized. This sample also contains other DNA sequences that code for the same CDR3. The chain carries TRBV28 and TRBJ1-3, with D uncertain. Trimming took off 6 bases at V and 1 base at J, with 10 bases between the two ends. There are 14 residues in the CDR3. The germline CDR1 and CDR2 sequences are MDHEN and SYDVKM. In DNA form, the CDR3 reads TGTGCCAGCAGCTTAGGGTTGTCTGGAAACACCATATATTTT. It is translated as CASSLGLSGNTIYF.

This rearrangement joins TRBV27 to TRBJ2-1, with TRBD2 matching 11 bases. Trimming removed 5 bases from V and 0 bases from J; junction bases left unmatched: 12. Germline V gene data show CDR1 as MNHEY and CDR2 as SMNVEV (reference sequence). The CDR3 spans 19 residues. CDR3 in DNA: TGTGCCAGCAGTGTTAGACTAGCGGGATCGACTAGCTCCTACAATGAGCAGTTCTTC. This gives the protein CASSVRLAGSTSSYNEQFF.

On this clone: In the same sample, other DNA sequences code for this CDR3. CDR3 nucleotide sequence: TGTGCCAGCAGTGAACTTCCTTCAGACACCGGGGAGCTGTTTTTT. Translating it yields CASSELPSDTGELFF. The rearrangement uses TRBV6-4 and TRBJ2-2; unclear D gene. Trimming took 3 bases from V and 3 from J, leaving 11 bases between them. The CDR3 sequence is 15 residues long. CDR1 and CDR2 (germline): MRHNA, SNTAGT.

CDR3 amino acids: CASSEADEQFF. Here the CDR3 DNA reads TGTGCCAGCAGTGAAGCGGATGAGCAGTTCTTC. V and J are TRBV2 and TRBJ2-1; D unresolved. CDR3 length: 11 residues. The V gene lost 0 bases and the J gene lost 8 bases, with 2 bases spanning the gap. Germline V gives CDR1 SNHLY, CDR2 FYNNEI.

This clone has just a few counts. V gene TRBV19 combines with J gene TRBJ1-1; no firm D call. Germline values: CDR1 LNHDA, CDR2 SQIVND (reference sequence). Trimming cost V 6 bases and J 3 bases, with 11 bases left between them. The CDR3 is 13 amino acids. The CDR3 loop reads CASRPGKHTEAFF. The CDR3 nucleotides are TGTGCCAGTAGGCCCGGGAAACACACTGAAGCTTTCTTT. Using reference TRBV19 and TRBJ1-1 for the parts outside the CDR3, the full variable domain is DGGITQSPKYLFRKEGQNVTLSCEQNLNHDAMYWYRQDPGQGLRLIYYSQIVNDFQKGDIAEGYSVSREKKESFPLTVTSAQKNPTAFYLCASRPGKHTEAFFGQGTRLTVV.

V usage is TRBV7-2 and J usage is TRBJ2-3, with 7 bases identical to TRBD1. V was pared by 5 bases and J by 4 bases, with 3 bases of the junction left unmatched. The length of the CDR3 is 13 residues. Germline V gives CDR1 SGHTA, CDR2 FQGNSA. The CDR3, as DNA: TGTGCCAGCAGCACTACAGGGGCAGATACGCAGTATTTT. It specifies CASSTTGADTQYF.

This clone was seen more than once but under ten times. The chain couples TRBV5-1 to TRBJ1-1; D uncertain. V was pared by 7 bases and J by 1 base, with 17 bases between. Germline V lookup: CDR1 SGHRS, CDR2 YFSETQ. The CDR3 contains 15 residues. The CDR3 protein is CASLPREGPNTEAFF. CDR3 in DNA: TGCGCCAGCCTACCCCGTGAGGGTCCGAACACTGAAGCTTTCTTT.

This clone ranks as medium-sized. The sample carries other DNA sequences with the same CDR3. The rearrangement links TRBV5-6 to TRBJ1-4; TRBD1 matches 9 bases. The germline V gene encodes CDR1 SGHDT and CDR2 YYEEEE. The CDR3 is 15 residues long. J gave up 8 bases and V 2 bases, and 7 bases lay outside the gene matches. In nucleotides, the CDR3 is TGTGCCAGCAGCTTAGGGGGGACAGGGCGCGAAAAACTGTTTTTT. It specifies CASSLGGTGREKLFF.

The V gene is TRBV30, the J gene TRBJ1-2; D unresolved. Trimming removed 3 bases at V and 8 bases at J, with 19 bases between. Germline CDR1 is GTSNPN and CDR2 is SVGIG (reference sequence). The CDR3 covers 14 residues. CDR3 DNA sequence: TGTGCCTGGAGGAGTGCTCCAACCCCATGGGGCTACACCTTC. Protein sequence: CAWRSAPTPWGYTF.

This clone was recorded a few times. V usage is TRBV5-4 and J usage is TRBJ2-5; weak D call: TRBD2 (6 bases). V lost 0 bases and J lost 2, with 8 bases in between. In germline, CDR1 is SGHNT, CDR2 YYREEE (reference sequence). The CDR3 runs to 14 residues. Here the CDR3 reads CASSLGGAQETQYF. CDR3 nucleotides: TGTGCCAGCAGCTTGGGCGGGGCACAAGAGACCCAGTACTTC.

V and J are TRBV7-9 and TRBJ2-2, with a possible D match to TRBD1 (5 bases). This CDR3 is built from 14 residues. V was clipped by 2 bases and J by 3 bases, with 7 bases between them. In germline, CDR1 is SEHNR, CDR2 FQNEAQ (reference sequence). CDR3 sequence (DNA): TGTGCCAGCAGCTTAACAGGAGACACCGGGGAGCTGTTTTTT. Protein sequence: CASSLTGDTGELFF. The full variable domain, rest sourced from reference TRBV7-9 and TRBJ2-2, is DTGVSQNPRHKITKRGQNVTFRCDPISEHNRLYWYRQTLGQGPEFLTYFQNEAQLEKSRLLSDRFSAERPKGSFSTLEIQRTEQGDSAMYLCASSLTGDTGELFFGEGSRLTVL.